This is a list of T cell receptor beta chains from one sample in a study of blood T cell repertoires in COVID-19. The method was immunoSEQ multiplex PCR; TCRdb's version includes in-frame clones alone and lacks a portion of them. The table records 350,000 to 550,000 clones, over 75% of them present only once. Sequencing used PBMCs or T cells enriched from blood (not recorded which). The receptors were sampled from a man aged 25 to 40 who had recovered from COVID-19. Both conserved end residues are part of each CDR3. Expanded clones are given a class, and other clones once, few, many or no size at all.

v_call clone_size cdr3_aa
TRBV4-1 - CASSQPQHGGLETQYF
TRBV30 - CAVTSGNTDTQYF
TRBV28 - CASSFRTGGEGTEAFF
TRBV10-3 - CAIGLGTTLGSYEQYF
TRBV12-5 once CASGSRGTENYYGYTF
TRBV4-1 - CASSQGQGATEAFF
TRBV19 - CASSMTRIENYGYTF
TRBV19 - CASSIQGLQVNEQFF
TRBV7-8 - CASSLAHRTDTQYF
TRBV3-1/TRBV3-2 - CASSCDDTGNTEAFF
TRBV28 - CASSFKQGLENIQYF
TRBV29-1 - CSARPVYGGTEAFF
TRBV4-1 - CASSPRWEDTIYF
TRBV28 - CASSTGYNEQFF
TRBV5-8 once CASSGTGLLNEQFF
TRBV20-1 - CSAIGQAEAFF
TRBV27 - CASSPSLAGGTQYF
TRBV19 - CATQLDSLGYQPQHF
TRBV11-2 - CASSPPRGFYEQYF
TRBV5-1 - CASSLGMENQPQHF
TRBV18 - CASSPDSNTDTQYF
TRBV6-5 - CASTGVHYEQYF
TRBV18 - CASSPPTGTGGSGTQYF
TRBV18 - CASSPQGGATGELFF
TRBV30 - CAWSGGQGEQPQHF
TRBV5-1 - CASSLPSGADTQYF
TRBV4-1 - CASSQFRDNPLYGYTF
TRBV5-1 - CASSWGGNTEAFF
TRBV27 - CASSSTGGAMGYTF
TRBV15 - CATSSLTMTSGRMETQYF
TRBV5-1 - CASRQGAHTGELFF
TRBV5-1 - CASSVPDNEQFF
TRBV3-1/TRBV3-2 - CASSLLRTSGKFEQFF
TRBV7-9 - CASSAGGTGRAFF
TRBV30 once CAWVRTPPDTEAFF
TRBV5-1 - CASSRETGGAWEQYF
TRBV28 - CASSWDRGYEKLFF
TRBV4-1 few CASSQDRRERYNEQFF
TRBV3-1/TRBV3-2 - CASSQDSGNTEAFF
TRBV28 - CASRSGTGGVQPQHF
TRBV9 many CASTRLQGRITEAFF
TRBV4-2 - CASSQVVSGILSYEQYF
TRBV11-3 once CASSLGAGSFNEQFF
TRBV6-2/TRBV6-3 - CASSLMNTGELFF
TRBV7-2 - CASSGTGTGKKETQYF